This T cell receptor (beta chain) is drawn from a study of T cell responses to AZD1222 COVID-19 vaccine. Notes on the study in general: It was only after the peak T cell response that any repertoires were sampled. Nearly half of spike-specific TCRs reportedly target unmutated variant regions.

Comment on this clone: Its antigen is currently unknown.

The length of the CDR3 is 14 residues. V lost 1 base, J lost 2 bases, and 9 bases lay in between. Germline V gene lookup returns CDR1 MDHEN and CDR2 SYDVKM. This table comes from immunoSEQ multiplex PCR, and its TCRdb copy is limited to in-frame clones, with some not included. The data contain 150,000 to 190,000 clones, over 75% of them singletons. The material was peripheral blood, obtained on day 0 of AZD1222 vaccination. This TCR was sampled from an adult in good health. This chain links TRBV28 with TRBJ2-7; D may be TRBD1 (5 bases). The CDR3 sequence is CASSLFTGTYEQYF. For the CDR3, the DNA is TGTGCCAGCAGTTTATTTACAGGTACCTACGAGCAGTACTTC.